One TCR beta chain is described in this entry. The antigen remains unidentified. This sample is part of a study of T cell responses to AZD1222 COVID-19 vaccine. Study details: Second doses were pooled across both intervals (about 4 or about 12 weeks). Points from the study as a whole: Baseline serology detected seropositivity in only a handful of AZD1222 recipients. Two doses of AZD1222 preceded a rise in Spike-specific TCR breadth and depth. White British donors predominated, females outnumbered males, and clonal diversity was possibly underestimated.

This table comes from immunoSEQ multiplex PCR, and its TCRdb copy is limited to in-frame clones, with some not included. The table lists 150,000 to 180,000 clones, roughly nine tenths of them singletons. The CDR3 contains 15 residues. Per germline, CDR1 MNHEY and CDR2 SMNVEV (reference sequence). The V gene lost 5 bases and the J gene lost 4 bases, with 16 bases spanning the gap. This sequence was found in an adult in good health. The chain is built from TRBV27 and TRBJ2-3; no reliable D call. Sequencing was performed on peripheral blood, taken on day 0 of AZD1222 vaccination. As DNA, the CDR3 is TGTGCCAGCAGTAAAGTAGTGTTTGGGGCAGATACGCAGTATTTT. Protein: CASSKVVFGADTQYF.